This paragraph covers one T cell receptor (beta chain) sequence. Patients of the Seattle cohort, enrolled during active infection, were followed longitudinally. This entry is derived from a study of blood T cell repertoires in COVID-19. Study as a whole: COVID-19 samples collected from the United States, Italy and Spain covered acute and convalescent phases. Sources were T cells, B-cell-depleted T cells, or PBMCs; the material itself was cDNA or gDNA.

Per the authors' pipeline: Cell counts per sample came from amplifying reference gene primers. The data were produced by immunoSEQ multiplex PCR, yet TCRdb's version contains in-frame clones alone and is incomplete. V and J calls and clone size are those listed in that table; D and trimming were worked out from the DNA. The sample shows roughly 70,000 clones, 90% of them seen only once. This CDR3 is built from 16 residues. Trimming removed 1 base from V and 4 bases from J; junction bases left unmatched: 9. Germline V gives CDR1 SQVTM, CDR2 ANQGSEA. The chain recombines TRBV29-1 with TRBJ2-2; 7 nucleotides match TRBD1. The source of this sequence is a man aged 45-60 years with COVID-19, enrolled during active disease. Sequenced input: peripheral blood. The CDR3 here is CSVEGDRVRGTGELFF. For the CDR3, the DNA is TGCAGCGTTGAAGGAGACAGGGTACGTGGCACCGGGGAGCTGTTTTTT.